This T cell receptor (beta chain) is drawn from a study of T cells in Graves' hyperthyroidism and ophthalmopathy. Study findings and constraints: Progression to ophthalmopathy was predicted a median of roughly 6.6 months early. In the analysis, a 13 V-J model separated ophthalmopathy from stable hyperthyroidism. Blood also showed most of the thyroid clonotypes that were expanded above 0.001.

Amplification targeted TCR beta CDR3 regions from RNA transcripts. When the TCR CDR3 underwent first-round RT-PCR, the HTBI primer set was used. TCRdb analysed the multiplex PCR reads with MiXCR anew, one entry per CDR3 protein. The sample has some 600,000 distinct CDR3 sequences; 40% to 55% are singletons. Looked up from germline, CDR1 is SGHRS and CDR2 is YFSETQ. Trimming shortened V by 0 bases and J by 0 bases, and 6 bases separated the two germline ends. This CDR3 region has 14 residues. This clonotype was recorded at least ten times. The antigen remains unidentified. Hyperthyroidism patients were newly diagnosed, had disease duration under 2 months, and were aged 18 to 65 years.

This receptor was obtained from a young woman with Graves' hyperthyroidism. Sequencing was performed on peripheral blood or thyroid tissue (not recorded which). The V call is TRBV5-1, the J call TRBJ1-1; D uncertain. CDR3 bases: TGCGCCAGCAGCTTGGCCGCAGTGAACACTGAAGCTTTCTTT. Its translation is CASSLAAVNTEAFF.